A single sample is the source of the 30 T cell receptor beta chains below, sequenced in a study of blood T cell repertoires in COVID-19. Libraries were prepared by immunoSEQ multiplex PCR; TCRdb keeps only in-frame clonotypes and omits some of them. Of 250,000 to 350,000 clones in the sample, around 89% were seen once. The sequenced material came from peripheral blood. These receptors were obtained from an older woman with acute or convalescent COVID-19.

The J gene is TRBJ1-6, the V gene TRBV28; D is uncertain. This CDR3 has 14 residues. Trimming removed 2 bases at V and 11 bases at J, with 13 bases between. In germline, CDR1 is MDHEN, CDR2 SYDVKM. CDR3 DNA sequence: TGTGCCAGCAGTTTAAGGCAAGCAGGCCCACCCCTCCACTTT. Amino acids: CASSLRQAGPPLHF.

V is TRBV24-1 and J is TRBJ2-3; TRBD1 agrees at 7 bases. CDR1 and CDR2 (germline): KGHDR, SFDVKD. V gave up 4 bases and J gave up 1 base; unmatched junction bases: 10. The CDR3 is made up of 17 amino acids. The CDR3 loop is CATSDSGGWSGTDTQYF. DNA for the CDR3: TGTGCCACCAGTGACTCAGGGGGTTGGTCGGGCACAGATACGCAGTATTTT.

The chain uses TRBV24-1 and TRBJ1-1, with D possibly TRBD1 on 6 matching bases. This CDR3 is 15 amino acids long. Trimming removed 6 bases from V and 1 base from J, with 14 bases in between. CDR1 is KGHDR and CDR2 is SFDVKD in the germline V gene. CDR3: CATSSTGKQNTEAFF. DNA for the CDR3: TGTGCCACCAGTTCAACAGGGAAACAGAACACTGAAGCTTTCTTT.

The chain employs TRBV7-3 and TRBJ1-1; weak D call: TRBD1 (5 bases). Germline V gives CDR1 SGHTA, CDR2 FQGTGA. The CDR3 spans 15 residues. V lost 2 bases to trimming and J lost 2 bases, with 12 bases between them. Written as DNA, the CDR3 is TGTGCCAGCAGCTTAGTGTCAGGGCACAACACTGAAGCTTTCTTT. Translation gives CASSLVSGHNTEAFF.

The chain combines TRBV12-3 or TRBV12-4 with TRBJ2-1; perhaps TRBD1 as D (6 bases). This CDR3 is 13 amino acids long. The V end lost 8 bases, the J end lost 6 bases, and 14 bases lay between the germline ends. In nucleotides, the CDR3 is TGTGCCAGCGGGGGCGGCCAAATCAATGAGCAGTTCTTC. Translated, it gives CASGGGQINEQFF.

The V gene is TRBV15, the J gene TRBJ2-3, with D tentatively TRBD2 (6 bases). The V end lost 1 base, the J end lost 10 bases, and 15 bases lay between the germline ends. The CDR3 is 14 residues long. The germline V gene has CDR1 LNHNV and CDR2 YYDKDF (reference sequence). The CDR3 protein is CATSRGGGDEAQYF. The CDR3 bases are TGTGCCACCAGCAGAGGGGGCGGGGACGAGGCGCAGTATTTT.

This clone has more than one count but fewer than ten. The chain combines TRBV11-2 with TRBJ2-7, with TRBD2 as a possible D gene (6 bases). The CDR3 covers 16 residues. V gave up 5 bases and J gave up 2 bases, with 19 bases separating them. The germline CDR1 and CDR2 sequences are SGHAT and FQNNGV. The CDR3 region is CASSPGSPLATYEQYF. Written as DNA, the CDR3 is TGTGCCAGCAGCCCCGGGTCTCCCCTAGCGACCTACGAGCAGTACTTC.

The CDR3 region has the DNA TGTGCCAGCACCTTGGGACAGTATAGCAATCAGCCCCAGCATTTT. Translated: CASTLGQYSNQPQHF. V usage is TRBV2 and J usage is TRBJ1-5; TRBD1 matches 7 bases. The V and J ends lost 7 bases and 0 bases, in that order; junction bases with no gene match: 6. Germline CDR1 and CDR2: SNHLY and FYNNEI. This CDR3 region has 15 residues.

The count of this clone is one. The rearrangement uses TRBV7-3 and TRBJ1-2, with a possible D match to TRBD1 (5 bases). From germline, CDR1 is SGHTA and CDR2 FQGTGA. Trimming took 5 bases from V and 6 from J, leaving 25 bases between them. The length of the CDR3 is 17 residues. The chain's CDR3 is CASSPHAPGPSRDGYTF. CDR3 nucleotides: TGTGCCAGCAGCCCCCACGCCCCCGGGCCGAGCAGGGATGGCTACACCTTC.

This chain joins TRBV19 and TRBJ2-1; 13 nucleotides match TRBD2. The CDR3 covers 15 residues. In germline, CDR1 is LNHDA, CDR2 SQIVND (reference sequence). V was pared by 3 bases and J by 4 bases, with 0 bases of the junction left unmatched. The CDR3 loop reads CASSMTSGGYNEQFF. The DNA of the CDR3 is TGTGCCAGTAGTATGACTAGCGGGGGGTACAATGAGCAGTTCTTC.

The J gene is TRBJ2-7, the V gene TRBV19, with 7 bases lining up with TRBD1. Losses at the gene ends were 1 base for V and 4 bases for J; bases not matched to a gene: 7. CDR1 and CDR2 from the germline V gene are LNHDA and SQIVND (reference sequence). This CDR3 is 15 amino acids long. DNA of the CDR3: TGTGCCAGTAGTATAGTACGAGGGGGCCTATACGAGCAGTACTTC. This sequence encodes CASSIVRGGLYEQYF.

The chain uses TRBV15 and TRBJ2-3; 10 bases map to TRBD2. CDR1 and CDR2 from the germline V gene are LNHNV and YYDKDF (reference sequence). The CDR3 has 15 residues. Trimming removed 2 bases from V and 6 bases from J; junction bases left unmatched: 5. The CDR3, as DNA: TGTGCCACCAGCAGACCGGGACTAGCGAAGGATACGCAGTATTTT. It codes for CATSRPGLAKDTQYF.

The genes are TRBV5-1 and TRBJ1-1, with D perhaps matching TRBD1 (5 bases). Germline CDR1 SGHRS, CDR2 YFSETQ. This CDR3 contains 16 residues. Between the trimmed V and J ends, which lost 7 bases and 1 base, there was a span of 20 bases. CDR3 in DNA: TGCGCCAGCTACGGGGCCTACAAGGGAGGGAACACTGAAGCTTTCTTT. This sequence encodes CASYGAYKGGNTEAFF.

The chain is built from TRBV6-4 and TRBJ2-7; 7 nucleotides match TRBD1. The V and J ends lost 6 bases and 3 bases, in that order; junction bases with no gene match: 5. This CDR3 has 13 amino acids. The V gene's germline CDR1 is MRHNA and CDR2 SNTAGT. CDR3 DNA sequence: TGTGCCAGCAGCCGGGACAGAGGCTACGAGCAGTACTTC. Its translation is CASSRDRGYEQYF.

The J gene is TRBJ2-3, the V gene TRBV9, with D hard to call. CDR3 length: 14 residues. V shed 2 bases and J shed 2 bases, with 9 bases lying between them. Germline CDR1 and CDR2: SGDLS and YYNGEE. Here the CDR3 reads CASSVGRSTDTQYF. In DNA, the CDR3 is TGTGCCAGCAGCGTTGGCAGATCCACAGATACGCAGTATTTT.

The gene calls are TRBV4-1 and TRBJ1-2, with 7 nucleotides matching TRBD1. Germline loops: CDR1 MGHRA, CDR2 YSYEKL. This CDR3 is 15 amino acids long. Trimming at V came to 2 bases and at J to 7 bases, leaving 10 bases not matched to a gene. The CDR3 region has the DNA TGCGCCAGCAGCCAACCCGGGGACAGCTTATCTGGCTACACCTTC. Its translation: CASSQPGDSLSGYTF.

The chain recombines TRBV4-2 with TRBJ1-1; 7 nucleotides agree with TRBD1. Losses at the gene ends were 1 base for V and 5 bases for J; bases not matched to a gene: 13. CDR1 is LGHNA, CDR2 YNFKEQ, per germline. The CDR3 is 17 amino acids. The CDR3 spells CASSQGDRAKAGTEAFF. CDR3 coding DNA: TGTGCCAGCAGCCAAGGCGACAGGGCAAAGGCTGGAACTGAAGCTTTCTTT.

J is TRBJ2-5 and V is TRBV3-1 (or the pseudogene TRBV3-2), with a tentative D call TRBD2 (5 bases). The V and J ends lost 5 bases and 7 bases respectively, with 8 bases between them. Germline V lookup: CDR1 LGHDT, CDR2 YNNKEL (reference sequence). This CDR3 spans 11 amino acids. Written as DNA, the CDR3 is TGTGCCAGCAGCTCCGGAGGGACCCAGTACTTC. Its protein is CASSSGGTQYF.

CDR3 loop: CASSPPGRGGRGTDTQYF. The CDR3 nucleotides are TGTGCCAGCTCACCCCCCGGCCGGGGTGGACGCGGCACAGATACGCAGTATTTT. The rearrangement links TRBV18 to TRBJ2-3, with D maybe TRBD2 (5 bases). CDR1 is KGHSH and CDR2 is LQKENI in the germline V gene. V was cut by 3 bases and J by 1 base, with 20 bases left in between. The CDR3 totals 18 residues.

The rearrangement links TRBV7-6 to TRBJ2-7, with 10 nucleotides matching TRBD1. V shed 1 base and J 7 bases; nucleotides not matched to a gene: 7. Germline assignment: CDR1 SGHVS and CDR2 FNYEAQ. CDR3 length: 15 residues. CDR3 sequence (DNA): TGTGCCAGCAGCTTAGGGGTGACAGGGGGCGGGGAGCAGTACTTC. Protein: CASSLGVTGGGEQYF.

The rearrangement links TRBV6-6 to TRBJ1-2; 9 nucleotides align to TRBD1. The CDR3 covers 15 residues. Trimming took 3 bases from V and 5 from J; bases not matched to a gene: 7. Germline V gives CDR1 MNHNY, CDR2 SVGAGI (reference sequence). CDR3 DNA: TGTGCCAGCAGTTATAACGCGGGACAGGGATATGGCTACACCTTC. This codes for CASSYNAGQGYGYTF.

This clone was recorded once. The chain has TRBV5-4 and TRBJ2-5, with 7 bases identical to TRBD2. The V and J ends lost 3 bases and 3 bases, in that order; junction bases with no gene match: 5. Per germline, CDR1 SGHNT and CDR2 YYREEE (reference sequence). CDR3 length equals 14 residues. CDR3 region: CASSWGRGEETQYF. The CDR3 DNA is TGTGCCAGCAGCTGGGGCCGGGGGGAAGAGACCCAGTACTTC.

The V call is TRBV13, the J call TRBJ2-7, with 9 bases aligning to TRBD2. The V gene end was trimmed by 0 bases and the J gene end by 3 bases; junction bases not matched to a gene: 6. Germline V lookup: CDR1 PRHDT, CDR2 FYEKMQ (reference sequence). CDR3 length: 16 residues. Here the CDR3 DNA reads TGTGCCAGCAGCTTAGGTGGTCTAGCGGGAAACTACGAGCAGTACTTC. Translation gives CASSLGGLAGNYEQYF. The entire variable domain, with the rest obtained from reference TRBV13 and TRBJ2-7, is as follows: AAGVIQSPRHLIKEKRETATLKCYPIPRHDTVYWYQQGPGQDPQFLISFYEKMQSDKGSIPDRFSAQQFSDYHSELNMSSLELGDSALYFCASSLGGLAGNYEQYFGPGTRLTVT.

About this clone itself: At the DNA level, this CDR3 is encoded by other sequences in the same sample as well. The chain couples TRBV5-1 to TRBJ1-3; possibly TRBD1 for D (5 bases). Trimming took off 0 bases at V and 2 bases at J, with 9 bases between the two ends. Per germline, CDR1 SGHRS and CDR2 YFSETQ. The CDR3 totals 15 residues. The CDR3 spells CASSLDAGTGNTIYF. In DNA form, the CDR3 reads TGCGCCAGCAGCTTGGATGCAGGGACTGGAAACACCATATATTTT.

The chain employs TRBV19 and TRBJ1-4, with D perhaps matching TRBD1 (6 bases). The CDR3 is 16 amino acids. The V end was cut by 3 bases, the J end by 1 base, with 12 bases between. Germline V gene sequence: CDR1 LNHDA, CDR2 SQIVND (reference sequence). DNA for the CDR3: TGTGCCAGTAGTATTTTCGGGGGGCAAACTAATGAAAAACTGTTTTTT. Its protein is CASSIFGGQTNEKLFF.

In DNA, the CDR3 is TGCGCCAGCAGCCCCCAGACCCGACAGGGTAGCTCTGGAAACACCATATATTTT. This translates into CASSPQTRQGSSGNTIYF. V is TRBV4-1 and J is TRBJ1-3; 7 bases fit TRBD1. Germline V CDR1 and CDR2: MGHRA, YSYEKL. This CDR3 is 18 amino acids long. The V gene end was trimmed by 4 bases and the J gene end by 0 bases; junction bases not matched to a gene: 12.

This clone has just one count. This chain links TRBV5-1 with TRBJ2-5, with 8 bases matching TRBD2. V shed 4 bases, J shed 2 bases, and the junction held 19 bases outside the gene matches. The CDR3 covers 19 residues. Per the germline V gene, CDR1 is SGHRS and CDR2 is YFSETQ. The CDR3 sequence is CASSPLLSRGGTKQETQYF. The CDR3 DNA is TGCGCCAGCAGCCCACTATTATCACGGGGGGGAACGAAACAAGAGACCCAGTACTTC.

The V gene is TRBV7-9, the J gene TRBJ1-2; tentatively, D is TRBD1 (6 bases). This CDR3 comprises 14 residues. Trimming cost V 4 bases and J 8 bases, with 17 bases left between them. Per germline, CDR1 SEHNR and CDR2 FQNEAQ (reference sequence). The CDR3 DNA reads TGTGCCAGCAGCTCCGACAGGACTGTATTGGGCTACACCTTC. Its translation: CASSSDRTVLGYTF.

The CDR3 DNA reads as TGTGCCAGTAGTATCTCGCACAAGTCCCGCCAGCCCCAGCATTTT. It yields the protein CASSISHKSRQPQHF. This chain uses TRBV19 with TRBJ1-5, with unresolved D. The length of the CDR3 is 15 residues. Trimming pared 3 bases from V and 7 bases from J, leaving 16 bases between. Germline V gene data show CDR1 as LNHDA and CDR2 as SQIVND (reference sequence).

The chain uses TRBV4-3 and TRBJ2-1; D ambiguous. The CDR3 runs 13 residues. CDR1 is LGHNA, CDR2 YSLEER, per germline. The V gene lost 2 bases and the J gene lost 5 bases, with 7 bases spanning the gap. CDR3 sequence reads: CASSQTRHNEQFF. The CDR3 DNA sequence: TGCGCCAGCAGCCAAACCAGGCACAATGAGCAGTTCTTC.